This T cell receptor beta chain was profiled in a study of cytomegalovirus exposure and HLA in healthy donors (dated by TCRdb to the late 2010s). For the study in its entirety: An earlier analysis of approximately 640 of the donors reported more than 250 Gb of sequence data and roughly 110 million unique TCR beta sequences from roughly 200 million T cells. About five DR-DQ haplotypes were handled as single units for association and clustering, since linkage in the cohort was strong. The number of typed donors differed by locus: roughly 620-640 for A, B, C, DRB1 and DQB1; some 500 for DQA1; 606 for DPA1; and about 450 for DPB1. Approximately 310 gigabases of sequencing data and 78 million or so unique TCR sequences were included in an early release covering roughly 700 HLA-typed donors. In addition to the first cohort of approximately 650 subjects, a separate validation cohort of approximately 130 different subjects was used. Alongside the repertoire data, information on donor age, sex, ethnicity and CMV serostatus was compiled. HLA typing covered class I and class II loci at four-digit resolution. The study combined high-throughput TCR immunosequencing, statistical association of individual TCRs with disease status, and machine learning to predict cytomegalovirus infection status. The study aimed to test whether cataloging public T cell receptors could reveal signatures of past pathogen exposure. All discovery cohort repertoires had been generated on a single sequencing platform. The genetic ancestry cluster associated with self-reported Caucasian donors included around 76% of the roughly 400 genotyped donors. Rather than drawing on any new phenotypic data, the later analysis identified candidate immune exposures from TCR beta sequences and the way those sequences occurred across donors. The T cell repertoires of around 730 subjects were profiled by immunosequencing and related to cytomegalovirus serostatus. A later genetic analysis used genome-wide SNP genotypes for about three fifths of the 666 donors, treating that subset as a discovery cohort. To study patterns of TCR occurrence, a later analysis re-analyzed previously published TCR beta repertoires from under 750 donors and added high-resolution HLA genotyping. Among almost 400 genotyped donors of the cohort, an average of approximately 230,000 unique TCR beta nucleotide sequences were sequenced per donor, 15% to 20% of them non-productive. An earlier analysis of 587 of the donors used high-throughput TCR beta sequencing to judge whether each TCR beta V gene segment behaved as functional or pseudogenic.

General conclusions and limits of the study: It was suggested by the authors that the approach could potentially be generalized to other disease states and immunological phenotypes. A few of the identified cytomegalovirus-associated TCR beta chains were confirmed in vitro to be specific for cytomegalovirus antigens. A later genetic analysis associated a missense DCLRE1C variant with V-gene and J-gene trimming of TCR beta chains, and an independent cohort replicated the association. The classifier was reported to diagnose cytomegalovirus status with high specificity and sensitivity in both the original and validation cohorts. A later analysis associated roughly 17,000 TCR beta sequences with specific HLA alleles at a false discovery rate of 0.05. Linkage disequilibrium might explain the correlated functional status among segregating V segments, but an unknown experimental factor could not be excluded. Because counts were too low, 15 to 20 rarely observed V segments, including chromosome 9 orphons, were excluded from the earlier analysis of 587 of the donors. According to a later analysis, most CMV-associated TCR beta chains appeared to be HLA-restricted, and the HLA associations seemed to be driven largely by CMV exposure. HLA typing was unavailable for some donors at each locus, so association tests used only the typed subset. CMV serostatus was the only immune exposure information available for the cohort. A further reported finding was that TCR beta sequences accurately predicted the HLA-A and HLA-B alleles for most subjects in the first cohort. The study gave a list of 150 to 200 TCR beta chains associated with cytomegalovirus. In this cohort, only TCR beta chains were sequenced, and detectable features were limited by the absence of alpha or paired-chain data. Some IMGT-functional V segments, including TRBV6-2 and TRBV6-3, could not be distinguished by the 87-base-pair reads and were therefore excluded. In a later analysis, several top co-occurrence clusters were reported to appear linked to parvovirus B19, influenza, CMV and Epstein-Barr virus. In an earlier analysis of about 540 of the donors, most TCR beta V segments were observed in productive rearrangements about 87% or about 30% of the time, broadly matching IMGT annotations. When HLA alleles, especially DR and DQ, strongly co-occurred, TCR associations were difficult to assign to individual alleles. In a later analysis, HLA-associated TCR beta chains showed more clonal expansion and lower generation probabilities than non-associated chains that were equally common. Sequencing depth was assumed to be roughly uniform across donors in the presence/absence analyses, though that assumption may not hold. According to a later analysis, TCR association rates differed among HLA loci, with DRB1 alleles showing the most associated TCRs and HLA-C alleles showing the fewest. While some public TCRs were present in many individuals, most TCR sequences turned up only very rarely across donors. Compared with the roughly 720-donor mean, donors in an Asian-associated ancestry cluster had fewer N-insertions in productive TCRs, according to a later genetic analysis. A cluster of highly shared sequence variants was judged likely to represent a technical artifact of the sequencing pipeline.

Note on this clone: There is no known antigen for this receptor. Base qualities are not at hand, and no much larger clone is one base apart.

The junction carries 6 bases between V and J, which are trimmed by 1 base and 2 bases respectively. In the germline V gene (reference sequence), CDR1 corresponds to SGHNT and CDR2 to YYREEE. From cysteine to phenylalanine, the CDR3 is 13 amino acids long. Of the read, only the CDR3 DNA is kept; its 39 bases are in frame from base 1. Library preparation employed the immunoSEQ multiplex PCR assay. For the multiplex PCR, a mixture combining 60 forward primers for TCR Vbeta segments and 13 reverse primers for TCR Jbeta segments was used. Amplification of the CDR3 region of rearranged TCR beta genes was performed with a multiplex PCR assay on genomic DNA. The amplified TCR beta libraries were sequenced on the Illumina HiSeq System as 87-base-pair reads. The authors' analysis ran thus. Across the 500 to 850 repertoires, a later analysis counted tens of millions of unique TCR beta chains, approximately 10 million of which were shared by at least two donors. A nearest-neighbor algorithm error-corrected the raw reads and collapsed the reads into unique sequences, merging closely related sequences to remove PCR and sequencing errors. To assign V, D and J gene segments, CDR3 sequences were aligned to IMGT reference sequences. For a sequence to be retained, at least a six-nucleotide match to both a V gene segment and a J gene segment was required. Rearrangements were classified as productive when the CDR3 lacked stop codons and remained in frame with V and J, and all other rearrangements were classified as non-productive. Following IMGT convention, CDR3 was defined as the stretch from the second conserved V-encoded cysteine up to the conserved J-encoded phenylalanine. The earlier analysis of about 620 of the donors excluded sequences that lacked an unambiguous match to a single V gene segment. In an earlier analysis of a few hundred of the donors, V segments were called functional above 56.7% productive rearrangements and were called segregating when the between-donor standard deviation exceeded 5%. A statistical classification framework was built for diagnosing cytomegalovirus status from the catalog of TCR beta chain sequences. A later analysis assigned V and J genes by comparing TCR nucleotide sequences with IMGT/GENE-DB human TR gene sequences. A later analysis assigned CDR3 sequences and most-parsimonious VDJ recombination scenarios with the TCRdist pipeline. In a later analysis, every TCR beta chain was defined by the combination of its CDR3 amino acid sequence and its V-gene family, and reads without a unique V-gene family were dropped. In a later analysis, 500 to 650 highly shared, low-generation-probability nucleotide sequences were removed to address suspected cross-contamination and a sequencing artifact. A later analysis calculated a clonal expansion index for each public chain from normalized within-repertoire ranks of inferred template counts. A later analysis computed generation probabilities with a VDJ recombination model fitted to out-of-frame rearrangements, and checked the results against IGoR. A later analysis scored TCR-TCR, TCR-HLA and TCR-CMV co-occurrence with hypergeometric tests, applying a repertoire-size bias correction to TCR pairs. To estimate false discovery rates, a later analysis permuted the HLA or CMV assignments 20 times. In a later analysis, co-occurring TCRs were grouped with DBSCAN, and TCRdist sequence similarity was added when clustering was performed within HLA-allele-positive subsets. Repertoires with fewer than 30,000 or more than 120,000 public chains, plus five repertoires with anomalous nucleotide sharing, were excluded from co-occurrence clustering. TCRdb provides this immuneACCESS table in a form limited to in-frame rearrangements. Some clones are lacking; in checked studies, under half of them reflect an unresolved V gene, and why the rest are absent is not known. The DNA was the basis for D and trimming; V, J and clone size are from that table. In this sample the table shows around 100,000 clones, over 65% of which occur a single time. The ten most abundant clones make up more than 4.5% of the sample.

In total, 500 to 700 healthy bone marrow donors made up the cohort. All cohort members were sampled while nominally healthy, although unrecorded immune exposures were likely present. The donor was CMV seropositive and was included in the group of almost 300 seropositive cohort members. Every donor gave a peripheral blood sample, and the peripheral blood mononuclear cells from that sample were used for TCR beta sequencing. Genomic DNA extraction from the blood cell samples was performed with the Qiagen DNeasy Blood Extraction Kit. This TCR was sampled from a female donor in good health and CMV-seropositive. The sequencing sample was made of PBMCs. The V gene is TRBV5-4 and the J gene is TRBJ2-5; the D gene assignment is ambiguous. The nucleotides read TGTGCCAGCAGCTTGTGGCAACAAGAGACCCAGTACTTC. Its amino acids are CASSLWQQETQYF.